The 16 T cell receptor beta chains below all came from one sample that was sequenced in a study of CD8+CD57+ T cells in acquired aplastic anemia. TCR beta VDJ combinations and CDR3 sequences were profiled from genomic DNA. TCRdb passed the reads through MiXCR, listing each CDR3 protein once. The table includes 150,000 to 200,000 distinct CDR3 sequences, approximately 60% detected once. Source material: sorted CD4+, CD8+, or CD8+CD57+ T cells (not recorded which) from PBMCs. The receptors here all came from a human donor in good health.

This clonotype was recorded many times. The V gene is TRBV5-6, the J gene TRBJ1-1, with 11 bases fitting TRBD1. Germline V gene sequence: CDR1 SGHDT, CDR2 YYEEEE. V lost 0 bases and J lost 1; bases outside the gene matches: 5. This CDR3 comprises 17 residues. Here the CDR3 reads CASSLAGTGGPNTEAFF. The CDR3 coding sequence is TGTGCCAGCAGCTTGGCGGGGACAGGGGGACCGAACACTGAAGCTTTCTTT.

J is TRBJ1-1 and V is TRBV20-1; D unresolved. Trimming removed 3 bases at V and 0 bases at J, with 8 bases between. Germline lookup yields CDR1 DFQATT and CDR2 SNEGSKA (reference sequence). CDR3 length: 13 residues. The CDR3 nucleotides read TGCAGTGCTAGGTTTCAGATGAACACTGAAGCTTTCTTT. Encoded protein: CSARFQMNTEAFF.

The CDR3 DNA follows: TGCGCCAGGTCAGGGGAGGGTTGGCACACCGGGGAGCTGTTTTTT. Protein sequence: CARSGEGWHTGELFF. The gene calls are TRBV10-1 and TRBJ2-2; TRBD2 might be the D (7 bases). This CDR3 spans 15 amino acids. Germline values: CDR1 WNHNN, CDR2 SYGVQD (reference sequence). V was shortened by 9 bases and J by 3 bases, with 17 bases between the two germline ends.

CDR3 bases: TGCAGTGGGGGGCGGGGGGGCCAGGCAGATACGCAGTATTTT. Translating gives CSGGRGGQADTQYF. The chain carries TRBV20-1 and TRBJ2-3, with 9 bases lining up with TRBD2. Germline V lookup: CDR1 DFQATT, CDR2 SNEGSKA (reference sequence). Trimming took 7 bases from V and 4 from J; bases not matched to a gene: 9. This CDR3 comprises 14 residues.

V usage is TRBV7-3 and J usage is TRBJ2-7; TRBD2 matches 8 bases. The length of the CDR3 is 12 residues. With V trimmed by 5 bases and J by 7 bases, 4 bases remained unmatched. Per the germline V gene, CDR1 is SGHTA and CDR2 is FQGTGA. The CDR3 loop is CASSRGGNEQYF. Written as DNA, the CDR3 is TGTGCCAGCAGCCGGGGGGGAAATGAGCAGTACTTC. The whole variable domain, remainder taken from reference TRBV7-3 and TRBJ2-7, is GAGVSQTPSNKVTEKGKYVELRCDPISGHTALYWYRQSLGQGPEFLIYFQGTGAADDSGLPNDRFFAVRPEGSVSTLKIQRTERGDSAVYLCASSRGGNEQYFGPGTRLTVT.

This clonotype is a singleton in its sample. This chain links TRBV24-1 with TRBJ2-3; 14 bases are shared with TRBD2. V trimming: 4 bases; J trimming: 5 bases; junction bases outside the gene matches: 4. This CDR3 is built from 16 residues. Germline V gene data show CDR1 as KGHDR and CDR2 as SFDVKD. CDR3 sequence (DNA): TGTGCCACCAGTGACCCGGGACTAGCGGGAGAAGATACGCAGTATTTT. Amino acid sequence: CATSDPGLAGEDTQYF.

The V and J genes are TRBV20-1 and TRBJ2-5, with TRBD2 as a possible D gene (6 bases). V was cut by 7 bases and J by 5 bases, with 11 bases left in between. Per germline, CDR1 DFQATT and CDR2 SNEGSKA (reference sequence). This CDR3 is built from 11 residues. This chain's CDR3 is CSGRGRETQYF. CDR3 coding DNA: TGCAGTGGGCGGGGTCGGGAGACCCAGTACTTC.

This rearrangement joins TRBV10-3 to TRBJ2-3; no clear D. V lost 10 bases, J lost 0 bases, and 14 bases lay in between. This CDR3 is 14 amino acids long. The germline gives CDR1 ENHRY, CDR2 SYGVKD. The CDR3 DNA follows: TGTGCCAGTTGGCTAGGAGCTAGCACAGATACGCAGTATTTT. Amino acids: CASWLGASTDTQYF.

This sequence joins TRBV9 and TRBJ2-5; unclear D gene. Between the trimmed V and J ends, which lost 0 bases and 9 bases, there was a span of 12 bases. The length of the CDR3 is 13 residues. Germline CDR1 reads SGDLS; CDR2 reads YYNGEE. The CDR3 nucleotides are TGTGCCAGCAGCGTAGCTACGAGAACCCCCCAGTACTTC. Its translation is CASSVATRTPQYF.

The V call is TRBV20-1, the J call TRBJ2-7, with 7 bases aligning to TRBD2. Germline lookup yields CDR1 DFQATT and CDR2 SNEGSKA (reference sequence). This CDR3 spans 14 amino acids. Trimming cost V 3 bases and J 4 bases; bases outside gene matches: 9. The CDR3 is CSASSGTTTYEQYF. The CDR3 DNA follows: TGCAGTGCTAGTTCCGGGACTACAACGTACGAGCAGTACTTC.

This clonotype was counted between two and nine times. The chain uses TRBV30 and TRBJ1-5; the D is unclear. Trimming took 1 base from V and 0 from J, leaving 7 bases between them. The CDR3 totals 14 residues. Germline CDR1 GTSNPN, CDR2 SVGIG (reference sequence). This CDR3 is CAWSAGLSNQPQHF. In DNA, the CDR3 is TGTGCCTGGAGTGCCGGACTTAGCAATCAGCCCCAGCATTTT.

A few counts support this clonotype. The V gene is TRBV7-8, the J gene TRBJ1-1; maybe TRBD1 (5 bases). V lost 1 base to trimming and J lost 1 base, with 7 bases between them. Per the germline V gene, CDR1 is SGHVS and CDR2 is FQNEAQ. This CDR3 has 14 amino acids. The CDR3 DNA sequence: TGTGCCAGCAGCTTAGGTAGGGGGAACACTGAAGCTTTCTTT. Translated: CASSLGRGNTEAFF.

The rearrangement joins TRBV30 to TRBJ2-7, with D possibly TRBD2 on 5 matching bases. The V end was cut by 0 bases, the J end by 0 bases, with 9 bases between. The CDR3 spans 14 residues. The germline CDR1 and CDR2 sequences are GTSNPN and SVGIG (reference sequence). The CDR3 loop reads CAWSVMGSSYEQYF. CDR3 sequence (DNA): TGTGCCTGGAGTGTAATGGGGAGCTCCTACGAGCAGTACTTC. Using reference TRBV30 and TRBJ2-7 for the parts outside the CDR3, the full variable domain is SQTIHQWPATLVQPVGSPLSLECTVEGTSNPNLYWYRQAAGRGLQLLFYSVGIGQISSEVPQNLSASRPQDRQFILSSKKLLLSDSGFYLCAWSVMGSSYEQYFGPGTRLTVT.

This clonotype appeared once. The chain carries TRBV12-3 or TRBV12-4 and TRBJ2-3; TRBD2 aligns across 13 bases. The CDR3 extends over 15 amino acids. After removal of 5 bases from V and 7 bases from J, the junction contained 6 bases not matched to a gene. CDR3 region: CASSPTSGGANTQYF. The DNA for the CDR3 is TGTGCCAGCAGTCCCACTAGCGGGGGGGCGAATACGCAGTATTTT.

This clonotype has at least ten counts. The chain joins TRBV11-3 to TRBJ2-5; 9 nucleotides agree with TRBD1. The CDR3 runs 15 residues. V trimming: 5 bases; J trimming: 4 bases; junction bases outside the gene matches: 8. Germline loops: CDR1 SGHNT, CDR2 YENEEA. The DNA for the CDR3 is TGTGCCAGCAGCACACAGGGGGCGAGGGGAGAGACCCAGTACTTC. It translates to CASSTQGARGETQYF.

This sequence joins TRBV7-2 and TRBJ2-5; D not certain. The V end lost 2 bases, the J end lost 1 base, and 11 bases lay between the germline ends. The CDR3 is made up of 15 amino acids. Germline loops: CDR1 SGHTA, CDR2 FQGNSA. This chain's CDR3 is CASSLPLGSQETQYF. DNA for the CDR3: TGTGCCAGCAGCTTACCTCTTGGCAGCCAAGAGACCCAGTACTTC.